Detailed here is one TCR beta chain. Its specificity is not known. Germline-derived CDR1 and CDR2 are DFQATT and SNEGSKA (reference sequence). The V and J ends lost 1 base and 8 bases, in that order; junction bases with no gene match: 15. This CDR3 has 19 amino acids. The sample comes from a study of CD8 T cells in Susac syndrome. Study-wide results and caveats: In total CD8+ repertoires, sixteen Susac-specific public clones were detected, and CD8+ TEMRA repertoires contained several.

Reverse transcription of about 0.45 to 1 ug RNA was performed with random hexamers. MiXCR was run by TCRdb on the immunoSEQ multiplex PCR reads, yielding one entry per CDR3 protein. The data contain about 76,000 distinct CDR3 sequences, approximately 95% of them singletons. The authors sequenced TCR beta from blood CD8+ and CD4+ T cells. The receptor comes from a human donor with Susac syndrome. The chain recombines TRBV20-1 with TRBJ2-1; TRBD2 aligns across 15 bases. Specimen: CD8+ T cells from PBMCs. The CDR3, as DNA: TGCAGTGCTAGAGTTCGCGGGACTAGCGGGAGGAGGGGATTCGATGAGCAGTTCTTC. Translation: CSARVRGTSGRRGFDEQFF.